Listed here is a single T cell receptor beta chain. The clone's antigen remains unknown. No much larger clone exists at a distance of one base, and base qualities are not known. This sample is part of a study of blood T cell repertoires in COVID-19 (dated by TCRdb to about 2020). Study-level background: Collaborator samples came from the United States, Italy and Spain and covered acute and convalescent phases of COVID-19. The material from the prospective study consisted of cDNA or gDNA derived from T cells, B-cell-depleted T cells, or PBMCs. Nearly every sample came with metadata listing a de-identified subject ID, COVID-19 status, age in years and sex. The repertoires were made available in a free public database intended to serve as a resource for research on the immune response to SARS-CoV-2. Subjects who had been exposed to COVID-19, were actively infected with it, or had recovered from it provided the deeply sampled blood TCRbeta repertoires that made up the dataset. HLA class I and class II types, where available, came from metadata supplied by the sample provider rather than from assay-based typing. Samples were obtained from the ongoing ImmuneRACE study (first 160 participants) and from over a thousand subjects provided by 6 global collaborators.

There are 17 amino acids in the CDR3, from cysteine to phenylalanine inclusive. Solely the CDR3 DNA is kept, with 51 bases framed from the first base. Taken from the germline V gene (reference sequence), the CDR1 and CDR2 loops are GTSNPN and SVGIG. Trimming takes 7 bases off V and 4 bases off J; junction bases not matched to a gene: 16. What the work shows at the level of the full study, not this receptor alone: The quantity of clinical and demographic metadata differed by source and by participant and was supplied without curation.

TCRbeta CDR3 regions were amplified from genomic DNA by means of the immunoSEQ Assay, a bias-controlled multiplex PCR. As for the original processing: The number of nucleated cells in each sample was estimated by amplification of reference gene primers within the assay. To quantify the absolute abundance of each unique TCRbeta CDR3 rearrangement, sequence reads were collapsed and filtered. For each sample, productive Simpson clonality was calculated as the square root of Simpson's diversity index over productive rearrangements. This immuneACCESS table, as held by TCRdb, lists in-frame sequences with V and J called but not all clones. Of the missing ones, under half trace to an unresolved V gene in checked studies; the others have no known cause. From that table come the V and J calls and clone size; the DNA was used to work out D and trimming. This sample lists about 280,000 clones; 86% were detected once. The ten largest clones add up to roughly 1.9% of the sample.

Another Seattle source contributed samples from volunteer blood donors who had recovered from COVID-19. The collaborating institutions used their own protocols to collect whole blood in K2EDTA tubes. For TCRbeta analysis, collaborators shipped samples as frozen whole blood, isolated PBMCs, or DNA extracted from either of those sample types. Sequencing used peripheral blood. The rearrangement joined TRBV30 to TRBJ1-6, and TRBD1 aligns with 7 junction nucleotides. This clonotype originated in a woman in her 30s who had recovered from COVID-19. The CDR3 here reads CASNPDRTSDYNSPLHF. The DNA is as follows: TGTGCCTCAAATCCGGACAGGACCTCGGATTATAATTCACCCCTCCACTTT.